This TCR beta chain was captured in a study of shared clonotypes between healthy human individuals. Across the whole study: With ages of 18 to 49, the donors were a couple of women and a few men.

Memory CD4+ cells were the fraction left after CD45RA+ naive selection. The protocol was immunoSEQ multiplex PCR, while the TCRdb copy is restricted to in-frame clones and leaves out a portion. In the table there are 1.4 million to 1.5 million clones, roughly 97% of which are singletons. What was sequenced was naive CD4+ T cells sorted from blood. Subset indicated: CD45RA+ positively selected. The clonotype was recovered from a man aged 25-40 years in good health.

DNA for the CDR3: TGTGCCAGCAGCGTTCGGACCGGGACAGGGGTTCATGGTGGGGCCAACGTCCTGACTTTC. Residues: CASSVRTGTGVHGGANVLTF. This chain links TRBV9 with TRBJ2-6; 10 nucleotides agree with TRBD1. Germline V gene lookup returns CDR1 SGDLS and CDR2 YYNGEE. After removal of 2 bases from V and 3 bases from J, the junction contained 14 bases not matched to a gene. The CDR3 is 20 amino acids.